The 5 T cell receptor beta chains reported below all come from one sample, sequenced in a study of T cell responses to AZD1222 COVID-19 vaccine. Some clones are missing from TCRdb's copy, which holds only in-frame ones; the method was immunoSEQ multiplex PCR. Of tens of thousands of clones in the sample, about nine tenths are singletons; the top ten hold 2% to 3%. The sequencing used peripheral blood, collected 28 days after the second AZD1222 dose. These receptors all stem from an adult who received the AZD1222 COVID-19 vaccine.

The chain carries TRBV7-2 and TRBJ1-1, with a weak D call TRBD1 (5 bases). Trimming left V 5 bases short and J 5 bases short, with 15 bases between. From germline, CDR1 is SGHTA and CDR2 FQGNSA. The CDR3 runs to 14 residues. CDR3: CASSPQGPPTEAFF. CDR3 coding DNA: TGTGCCAGCAGCCCGCAGGGTCCCCCGACTGAAGCTTTCTTT.

V is TRBV2 and J is TRBJ2-7; 10 nucleotides align to TRBD2. Germline lookup yields CDR1 SNHLY and CDR2 FYNNEI. CDR3 size: 19 residues. V was clipped by 3 bases and J by 2 bases; unmatched bases: 16. The CDR3, as DNA: TGTGCCAGCAGTGATAATGGGCTAGCGGGAGCCTCGAGAACCTACGAGCAGTACTTC. This translates into CASSDNGLAGASRTYEQYF. The full variable domain, completed using reference TRBV2 and TRBJ2-7, is EPEVTQTPSHQVTQMGQEVILRCVPISNHLYFYWYRQILGQKVEFLVSFYNNEISEKSEIFDDQFSVERPDGSNFTLKIRSTKLEDSAMYFCASSDNGLAGASRTYEQYFGPGTRLTVT.

This clone was recorded only once. The chain joins TRBV12-2 to TRBJ2-7; the listed D gene, TRBD2, was not tested against the DNA. TRBV12-2 is noted as a pseudogene. The CDR3 runs to 20 residues. CDR3 region: CASRSRGHTSGRGLMYEQYF. CDR3 nucleotide sequence: TGTGCAAGTCGCTCCCGGGGGCACACTAGCGGGAGAGGTTTGATGTACGAGCAGTACTTC.

By proportion, this clone is medium-sized. The chain carries TRBV5-4 and TRBJ1-1, with D uncertain. Germline V gene sequence: CDR1 SGHNT, CDR2 YYREEE (reference sequence). The CDR3 has 12 amino acids. V was trimmed by 5 bases and J by 2 bases, leaving 7 bases between them. CDR3 sequence (DNA): TGTGCCAGCAGGGGTATTAACACTGAAGCTTTCTTT. It yields the protein CASRGINTEAFF.

In the case of this clone: The same CDR3 arises from other DNA sequences in this sample as well. The chain has TRBV29-1 and TRBJ1-1; TRBD1 might be the D (5 bases). This CDR3 contains 13 residues. Germline assignment: CDR1 SQVTM and CDR2 ANQGSEA. Trimming cost V 6 bases and J 1 base, with 12 bases left between them. The CDR3 sequence is CSVVTGGNTEAFF. The DNA for the CDR3 is TGCAGCGTGGTTACGGGGGGGAACACTGAAGCTTTCTTT.